This T cell receptor beta chain was identified during a study of blood T cell repertoires in COVID-19. Libraries were prepared by immunoSEQ multiplex PCR; TCRdb keeps only in-frame clonotypes and omits some of them. The table includes about 220,000 clones, 80% to 90% detected once. Deletions cut 5 bases from V and 6 bases from J, with 17 bases between. The CDR3 spans 15 residues. In germline, CDR1 is SGHAT, CDR2 FQNNGV. The chain employs TRBV11-2 and TRBJ2-1; D perhaps matches TRBD2 (6 bases). Sequences were obtained from PBMCs or T cells enriched from blood (not recorded which). This sequence was found in a woman between 18 and 29 years old in a cohort exposed to, infected with or recovered from COVID-19 (not recorded which). The chain's CDR3 is CASSLRDSGGNEQFF. In DNA, the CDR3 is TGTGCCAGCAGCCTACGGGACTCGGGCGGCAATGAGCAGTTCTTC.